Listed here are 20 T cell receptor beta chains from one sample, sequenced in a study of blood T cell repertoires in COVID-19. The assay was immunoSEQ multiplex PCR, and TCRdb's table has in-frame clones only and misses some. The data contain about 260,000 clones, 75% to 90% of them seen just once; the ten biggest clones take up roughly 1.6%. Material: peripheral blood. These receptors were collected from a woman aged 40 to 50 who had recovered from COVID-19.

The chain couples TRBV7-8 to TRBJ1-4; D is uncertain. V gave up 6 bases and J gave up 0 bases, with 8 bases separating them. CDR1 and CDR2 from the germline V gene are SGHVS and FQNEAQ. The CDR3 is 14 residues long. The CDR3 spells CASSSSTTNEKLFF. The CDR3 DNA sequence: TGTGCCAGCAGTTCCAGTACAACTAATGAAAAACTGTTTTTT.

The chain carries TRBV27 and TRBJ1-5, with unresolved D. The CDR3 length is 14 residues. The V end was cut by 5 bases, the J end by 0 bases, with 8 bases between. Germline V lookup: CDR1 MNHEY, CDR2 SMNVEV (reference sequence). The CDR3 is CASSPLPSNQPQHF. The CDR3 DNA reads as TGTGCCAGCAGTCCCCTCCCTAGCAATCAGCCCCAGCATTTT.

This clone turned up a few times. The chain is built from TRBV18 and TRBJ1-1; TRBD1 aligns across 7 bases. Germline CDR1 reads KGHSH; CDR2 reads LQKENI. There are 16 residues in the CDR3. V trimming: 2 bases; J trimming: 2 bases; junction bases outside the gene matches: 8. DNA for the CDR3: TGTGCCAGCTCACCATCAACTACAGGGGCTAACACTGAAGCTTTCTTT. It specifies CASSPSTTGANTEAFF. Full variable domain (outside the CDR3, taken from reference TRBV18 and TRBJ1-1): NAGVMQNPRHLVRRRGQEARLRCSPMKGHSHVYWYRQLPEEGLKFMVYLQKENIIDESGMPKERFSAEFPKEGPSILRIQQVVRGDSAAYFCASSPSTTGANTEAFFGQGTRLTVV.

The rearrangement uses TRBV2 and TRBJ1-3; D uncertain. V lost 6 bases to trimming and J lost 5 bases, with 2 bases between them. Germline lookup yields CDR1 SNHLY and CDR2 FYNNEI. This CDR3 has 10 residues. CDR3 DNA sequence: TGTGCCAGCAGCAGAAACACCATATATTTT. Translating it yields CASSRNTIYF.

V and J are TRBV5-4 and TRBJ2-1; 7 bases line up with TRBD1. Germline values: CDR1 SGHNT, CDR2 YYREEE (reference sequence). V shed 4 bases and J 5 bases; nucleotides not matched to a gene: 9. This CDR3 is 15 amino acids long. The CDR3 nucleotides are TGTGCCAGCAGCCCTCCGAAGGGGGCCGACAATGAGCAGTTCTTC. It specifies CASSPPKGADNEQFF.

V usage is TRBV5-4 and J usage is TRBJ2-7, with 7 bases identical to TRBD2. J was trimmed by 2 bases and V by 1 base; bases with no gene match: 3. The CDR3 totals 14 residues. From germline, CDR1 is SGHNT and CDR2 YYREEE (reference sequence). The CDR3 sequence: CASSLTSAAYEQYF. CDR3 coding DNA: TGTGCCAGCAGCTTGACTAGCGCCGCCTACGAGCAGTACTTC.

This clone has only one observation. The chain is built from TRBV18 and TRBJ2-5; weak D call: TRBD1 (5 bases). CDR1 and CDR2 (germline): KGHSH, LQKENI. This CDR3 has 15 amino acids. Between the trimmed V and J ends, which lost 2 bases and 4 bases, there was a span of 14 bases. The CDR3 sequence is CASSPFRASGETQYF. The CDR3 nucleotides read TGTGCCAGCTCACCATTCAGGGCTTCCGGAGAGACCCAGTACTTC.

This rearrangement joins TRBV30 to TRBJ1-1; possible D gene TRBD1, 6 bases. V was trimmed by 4 bases and J by 0 bases, leaving 12 bases between them. This CDR3 comprises 14 residues. Germline CDR1 and CDR2: GTSNPN and SVGIG (reference sequence). The CDR3 here is CAWIGAGVNTEAFF. CDR3 in DNA: TGTGCCTGGATAGGGGCAGGGGTGAACACTGAAGCTTTCTTT.

V usage is TRBV20-1 and J usage is TRBJ2-7, with 8 positions matching TRBD2. This CDR3 region has 11 residues. V gave up 8 bases and J gave up 3 bases; unmatched junction bases: 3. The germline V gene encodes CDR1 DFQATT and CDR2 SNEGSKA (reference sequence). DNA for the CDR3: TGCAGTACTACTAGCGGCTACGAGCAGTACTTC. Residues: CSTTSGYEQYF.

This chain joins TRBV5-1 and TRBJ2-1; weak D call: TRBD2 (6 bases). Germline CDR1 and CDR2: SGHRS and YFSETQ. V was trimmed by 5 bases and J by 7 bases, leaving 16 bases between them. The CDR3 has 14 residues. The CDR3, as DNA: TGCGCCAGCAGAAATACCGGGACTCAAAATGAGCAGTTCTTC. Protein sequence: CASRNTGTQNEQFF.

This clone was recorded a few times. This chain joins TRBV2 and TRBJ1-2, with 7 nucleotides matching TRBD1. V lost 7 bases, J lost 4 bases, and 12 bases stayed unmatched. Germline CDR1 and CDR2: SNHLY and FYNNEI. The CDR3 extends over 15 amino acids. The CDR3 bases are TGTGCCAGCACCCAGACAGGGTTTGGCGGCTATGGCTACACCTTC. This encodes CASTQTGFGGYGYTF.

V usage is TRBV9 and J usage is TRBJ1-1; D gene unclear. The germline V gene encodes CDR1 SGDLS and CDR2 YYNGEE. The CDR3 loop spans 14 amino acids. V gave up 3 bases and J gave up 1 base, with 10 bases separating them. The CDR3 sequence: CASSGAPRNTEAFF. The CDR3 nucleotides are TGTGCCAGCAGCGGCGCCCCAAGGAACACTGAAGCTTTCTTT.

The chain uses TRBV6-4 and TRBJ1-5; the D gene is possibly TRBD1 (5 bases). Germline V lookup: CDR1 MRHNA, CDR2 SNTAGT. CDR3 length: 17 amino acids. Between the trimmed V and J ends, which lost 0 bases and 4 bases, there was a span of 16 bases. DNA for the CDR3: TGTGCCAGCAGTGACTCCCCAGGCAGCGGGGGGAATCAGCCCCAGCATTTT. It is translated as CASSDSPGSGGNQPQHF.

In nucleotides, the CDR3 is TGTGCCAGCAGCGGACCGGGCGGGGATAATCAGCCCCAGCATTTT. It yields the protein CASSGPGGDNQPQHF. The chain carries TRBV2 and TRBJ1-5; D is unclear. The V end lost 6 bases, the J end lost 4 bases, and 16 bases lay between the germline ends. The V gene's germline CDR1 is SNHLY and CDR2 FYNNEI. This CDR3 has 15 amino acids.

Concerning this clone itself: The junction differs from germline at one of its ends, possibly a read error. The chain carries TRBV2 and TRBJ2-7; D remains unclear. This CDR3 spans 13 amino acids. Germline V lookup: CDR1 SNHLY, CDR2 FYNNEI. CDR3 nucleotide sequence: TGTGCCAGCGGTGAGTCCCCGGGCTACGAGCAGTACTTC. Amino acid sequence: CASGESPGYEQYF.

The chain carries TRBV12-3 or TRBV12-4 and TRBJ2-3; D gene ambiguous. The germline V and J ends were trimmed by 2 bases and 8 bases, with 8 bases remaining between them. This CDR3 has 12 residues. DNA for the CDR3: TGTGCCAGCAGTTTACGGCGGCCTACGCAGTATTTT. Protein product: CASSLRRPTQYF.

The DNA for the CDR3 is TGTGCCTGGAGCCGGGGGAACACCGGGGAGCTGTTTTTT. Translated, it gives CAWSRGNTGELFF. This chain uses TRBV30 with TRBJ2-2, with D possibly TRBD2 on 5 matching bases. Trimming stripped 3 bases from V and 1 base from J, with 6 bases between. From germline, CDR1 is GTSNPN and CDR2 SVGIG (reference sequence). This CDR3 is built from 13 residues.

This clone appeared once. The rearrangement links TRBV6-5 to TRBJ1-1; a possible D gene is TRBD1 (6 bases). The CDR3 has 15 residues. Trimming removed 5 bases at V and 1 base at J, with 14 bases between. Germline V gene data show CDR1 as MNHEY and CDR2 as SVGAGI. DNA of the CDR3: TGTGCCAGCAGTACCCGTGGGGGGGCGAACACTGAAGCTTTCTTT. Its translation: CASSTRGGANTEAFF.

The CDR3 DNA sequence: TGCAGTGCTAGTACGCCTGGGCTAAACTATGGCTACACCTTC. Translated, it gives CSASTPGLNYGYTF. The chain combines TRBV20-1 with TRBJ1-2; no reliable D call. The V end lost 3 bases, the J end lost 2 bases, and 13 bases lay between the germline ends. From germline, CDR1 is DFQATT and CDR2 SNEGSKA (reference sequence). The CDR3 has 14 residues.

CDR3 coding DNA: TGTGCCAGCAGTGGCCGGGGGGCCCGGGAGACCCAGTACTTC. Amino acid sequence: CASSGRGARETQYF. V gene TRBV6-6 combines with J gene TRBJ2-5, with a weak D call TRBD2 (7 bases). V was trimmed by 5 bases and J by 5 bases, leaving 15 bases between them. In germline, CDR1 is MNHNY, CDR2 SVGAGI (reference sequence). There are 14 residues in the CDR3.